One and the same sample provided the 8 T cell receptor beta chains below, sequenced in a study of patients and donors after allogeneic stem cell transplantation. TCRdb called the RT-PCR reads again in MiXCR, with one record for every CDR3 protein. Of 200,000 to 250,000 distinct CDR3 sequences listed, more than 35% were seen once; the top ten hold around 10%. Sequencing used blood, either unsorted or a sorted T cell fraction (not recorded which). The source is a human donor who was either an allogeneic HSCT recipient or a stem cell or donor lymphocyte infusion donor (not recorded which). It is not recorded whose cells these are; they may come from a transplant donor.

The chain recombines TRBV4-1 with TRBJ1-1, with D possibly being TRBD1 (5 bases). Trimming shortened V by 7 bases and J by 1 base, and 13 bases separated the two germline ends. This CDR3 spans 14 amino acids. The germline gives CDR1 MGHRA, CDR2 YSYEKL. CDR3 loop: CASNQGAENTEAFF. The CDR3 DNA reads as TGCGCCAGCAATCAAGGGGCGGAGAACACTGAAGCTTTCTTT.

This rearrangement joins TRBV11-2 to TRBJ2-3; 7 nucleotides agree with TRBD1. V lost 3 bases to trimming and J lost 2 bases; unmatched junction nucleotides: 14. The CDR3 is made up of 18 amino acids. Germline CDR1 SGHAT, CDR2 FQNNGV. CDR3 region: CASSFNPSGTANTDTQYF. The CDR3 coding sequence is TGTGCCAGCAGCTTCAACCCCTCCGGGACAGCGAACACAGATACGCAGTATTTT.

The chain has TRBV12-3 or TRBV12-4 and TRBJ1-2; 7 positions match TRBD1. V shed 6 bases and J 4 bases; nucleotides not matched to a gene: 8. The CDR3 runs 14 residues. The CDR3 DNA is TGTGCCAGCAGCCGACAGGGTTGGGGCTATGGCTACACCTTC. This codes for CASSRQGWGYGYTF.

The J gene is TRBJ2-3, the V gene TRBV12-3 or TRBV12-4; tentative D call: TRBD2 (5 bases). This CDR3 has 15 residues. V gave up 2 bases and J gave up 2 bases, with 11 bases separating them. CDR3 bases: TGTGCCAGCAGTTTACGACGGGATACCACAGATACGCAGTATTTT. Encoded protein: CASSLRRDTTDTQYF.

This clonotype was found a few times. This sequence joins TRBV20-1 and TRBJ2-7; D unresolved. The germline gives CDR1 DFQATT, CDR2 SNEGSKA (reference sequence). The CDR3 consists of 13 residues. The ends were cut back, 6 bases at V and 4 bases at J, with 16 bases in the middle. CDR3 nucleotides: TGCAGTGCCTCCAGGCGTCTGAGGTACGAGCAGTACTTC. It translates to CSASRRLRYEQYF.

This clonotype showed up just a few times. The chain has TRBV5-1 and TRBJ1-5; 9 bases are a match to TRBD1. Germline values: CDR1 SGHRS, CDR2 YFSETQ. Losses at the gene ends were 4 bases for V and 5 bases for J; bases not matched to a gene: 7. The CDR3 is 15 residues long. CDR3 sequence: CASSPGTGPDQPQHF. The DNA of the CDR3 is TGCGCCAGCAGCCCCGGGACAGGGCCCGATCAGCCCCAGCATTTT.

V is TRBV29-1 and J is TRBJ2-1; 11 bases match TRBD1. V was clipped by 7 bases and J by 3 bases; unmatched bases: 5. The CDR3 covers 14 residues. Per germline, CDR1 SQVTM and CDR2 ANQGSEA. CDR3 DNA: TGCAGCGCTATGGGACAGGGGGACTACAATGAGCAGTTCTTC. The encoded protein is CSAMGQGDYNEQFF.

This clonotype was detected many times. The chain is built from TRBV5-1 and TRBJ1-1; tentative D call: TRBD1 (5 bases). Germline CDR1 and CDR2: SGHRS and YFSETQ. The CDR3 loop spans 14 amino acids. V lost 1 base to trimming and J lost 0 bases, with 7 bases between them. In DNA form, the CDR3 reads TGCGCCAGCAGCTTGCGACAGATGAACACTGAAGCTTTCTTT. Its protein is CASSLRQMNTEAFF.